One sample yielded the 16 T cell receptor beta chains listed below, sequenced in a study of blood T cells in healthy people across ages (dated by TCRdb to between 2014 and 2016). Libraries came from 5' RACE. Sequencer: Illumina HiSeq 2500. A second PCR of roughly 7 to 11 cycles was performed with a sample-barcoded 5' primer and a J-beta primer mix. TCRdb itself trimmed the public reads at Q25 with fastp, ran MiXCR and retained productive beta chains. Rows are combined by CDR3 protein, so each entry shows the most common genes and DNA. The sample data list approximately 1.5 million distinct CDR3 sequences, and approximately 43% of these were observed just once. Just over 4% of the sample rests with the top ten. Sequenced input: blood. These receptor sequences come from a woman aged 18 to 35 in good health.

This clonotype was recorded at least ten times. The rearrangement uses TRBV7-2 and TRBJ2-4; D uncertain. The CDR3 consists of 14 residues. V lost 1 base, J lost 0 bases, and 4 bases lay in between. Looked up from germline, CDR1 is SGHTA and CDR2 is FQGNSA. Here the CDR3 DNA reads TGTGCCAGCAGCTTAGACCTAGCCAAAAACATTCAGTACTTC. Translating gives CASSLDLAKNIQYF.

This clonotype showed up just a few times. The genes are TRBV29-1 and TRBJ1-5, with D hard to call. From germline, CDR1 is SQVTM and CDR2 ANQGSEA. The V gene lost 4 bases and the J gene lost 0 bases, with 7 bases spanning the gap. This CDR3 is built from 13 residues. The CDR3 nucleotides read TGCAGCGTTGCAGCCTATAGCAATCAGCCCCAGCATTTT. This gives the protein CSVAAYSNQPQHF. Supplemented by reference TRBV29-1 and TRBJ1-5, the full variable domain reads SAVISQKPSRDICQRGTSLTIQCQVDSQVTMMFWYRQQPGQSLTLIATANQGSEATYESGFVIDKFPISRPNLTFSTLTVSNMSPEDSSIYLCSVAAYSNQPQHFGDGTRLSIL.

The gene calls are TRBV6-5 and TRBJ2-2; D is possibly TRBD1 (6 bases). V was shortened by 5 bases and J by 4 bases, with 17 bases between the two germline ends. CDR1 and CDR2 from the germline V gene are MNHEY and SVGAGI. The CDR3 consists of 16 residues. CDR3 DNA sequence: TGTGCCAGCAGTGTACTCCCGGGACACCGCACCGGGGAGCTGTTTTTT. Amino acid sequence: CASSVLPGHRTGELFF.

The CDR3: CASSQESTGTSGNHEQFF. The CDR3 DNA follows: TGTGCCAGCAGCCAAGAGTCGACAGGGACTAGCGGGAACCATGAGCAGTTCTTC. The rearrangement joins TRBV4-2 to TRBJ2-1; the match to TRBD2 covers 13 bases. The V segment lost 0 bases and the J segment 8 bases; nucleotides outside the gene matches: 10. Germline loops: CDR1 LGHNA, CDR2 YNFKEQ. This CDR3 has 18 amino acids.

This clonotype came up a few times. The rearrangement uses TRBV20-1 and TRBJ2-7; 8 bases match TRBD1. CDR1 and CDR2 (germline): DFQATT, SNEGSKA (reference sequence). V was pared by 0 bases and J by 3 bases, with 4 bases of the junction left unmatched. The length of the CDR3 is 14 residues. The CDR3 reads CSARDRDRLYEQYF. CDR3 in DNA: TGCAGTGCTAGAGATAGGGACAGGCTCTACGAGCAGTACTTC.

This clonotype was observed at least ten times. The V and J genes are TRBV2 and TRBJ2-7, with D unresolved. Trimming shortened V by 5 bases and J by 7 bases, and 12 bases separated the two germline ends. CDR1 is SNHLY, CDR2 FYNNEI, per germline. The CDR3 runs 12 residues. CDR3 region: CASSPPEWEQYF. In nucleotides, the CDR3 is TGTGCCAGCAGTCCCCCCGAATGGGAGCAGTACTTC.

V and J are TRBV28 and TRBJ1-5; D possibly corresponds to TRBD1 (6 bases). The CDR3 sequence is 15 residues long. In germline, CDR1 is MDHEN, CDR2 SYDVKM. V was pared by 3 bases and J by 2 bases, with 11 bases between. CDR3 sequence: CASSFSRGRNQPQHF. CDR3 sequence (DNA): TGTGCCAGCAGTTTCAGCAGGGGACGCAATCAGCCCCAGCATTTT.

This clonotype was observed a few times. The rearrangement uses TRBV10-3 and TRBJ2-3, with TRBD2 as a possible D gene (6 bases). Germline CDR1 is ENHRY and CDR2 is SYGVKD. The CDR3 covers 13 residues. V was pared by 7 bases and J by 3 bases, with 11 bases between. The CDR3 sequence: CAIKDGGTDTQYF. The CDR3 DNA reads TGTGCCATCAAGGACGGGGGAACAGATACGCAGTATTTT.

This clonotype has a handful of counts. The CDR3 bases are TGTGCCAGCAGCCCACCTCGAGCGGGAGGGGTTGAGCAGTTCTTC. Translated: CASSPPRAGGVEQFF. The chain joins TRBV9 to TRBJ2-1, with TRBD2 identical over 10 bases. This CDR3 region has 15 residues. Losses at the gene ends were 4 bases for V and 9 bases for J; bases not matched to a gene: 10. Germline V gives CDR1 SGDLS, CDR2 YYNGEE.

This clonotype was seen more than once but under ten times. The rearrangement links TRBV27 to TRBJ1-6; D call uncertain. CDR1 and CDR2 from the germline V gene are MNHEY and SMNVEV (reference sequence). The CDR3 is made up of 18 amino acids. V gave up 3 bases and J gave up 4 bases, with 19 bases separating them. In DNA form, the CDR3 reads TGTGCCAGCAGTTTCCTCGGGCAGGAGGCGCTGTATAATTCACCCCTCCACTTT. Translation: CASSFLGQEALYNSPLHF.

This clonotype has only a few counts. This chain uses TRBV7-2 with TRBJ1-4, with D possibly matching TRBD1 (5 bases). The CDR3 length is 14 residues. Per the germline V gene, CDR1 is SGHTA and CDR2 is FQGNSA. V gave up 3 bases and J gave up 8 bases, with 13 bases separating them. The CDR3 here is CASSFDSLTEKLFF. CDR3 nucleotides: TGTGCCAGCAGCTTCGACAGCCTAACCGAAAAACTGTTTTTT.

This clonotype was counted a few times. The rearrangement uses TRBV29-1 and TRBJ1-4; D is unresolved. Per germline, CDR1 SQVTM and CDR2 ANQGSEA. The V and J ends lost 8 bases and 8 bases respectively, with 15 bases between them. CDR3 length: 12 residues. The CDR3 here is CSPPCEGEKLFF. CDR3 in DNA: TGCAGCCCCCCCTGCGAGGGAGAAAAACTGTTTTTT.

The chain has TRBV20-1 and TRBJ1-1; D unresolved. The germline V and J ends were trimmed by 0 bases and 3 bases, with 5 bases remaining between them. The CDR3 runs to 12 residues. The germline gives CDR1 DFQATT, CDR2 SNEGSKA (reference sequence). The CDR3: CSAREQDTEAFF. CDR3 bases: TGCAGTGCTAGAGAGCAGGACACTGAAGCTTTCTTT.

The chain joins TRBV27 to TRBJ1-2; a possible D gene is TRBD1 (5 bases). Germline-derived CDR1 and CDR2 are MNHEY and SMNVEV (reference sequence). The germline V and J ends were trimmed by 3 bases and 1 base, with 9 bases remaining between them. The CDR3 has 14 amino acids. The CDR3 spells CASSFGASNYGYTF. CDR3 DNA: TGTGCCAGCAGTTTCGGGGCCAGTAACTATGGCTACACCTTC.

This clonotype was recorded a few times. The rearrangement links TRBV15 to TRBJ2-5; D unresolved. CDR1 and CDR2 from the germline V gene are LNHNV and YYDKDF (reference sequence). Trimming left V 0 bases short and J 5 bases short, with 16 bases between. The CDR3 extends over 16 amino acids. The chain's CDR3 is CATSRDIPSVQETQYF. CDR3 nucleotides: TGTGCCACCAGCAGAGATATCCCCTCAGTGCAGGAGACCCAGTACTTC.

The chain employs TRBV2 and TRBJ2-2; D tentatively reads TRBD1 or TRBD2 (5 bases each). Germline CDR1 and CDR2: SNHLY and FYNNEI. The CDR3 has 15 amino acids. Between the trimmed V and J ends, which lost 6 bases and 1 base, there was a span of 12 bases. Here the CDR3 reads CASSSGAGNTGELFF. As DNA, the CDR3 is TGTGCCAGCAGCTCTGGGGCGGGGAACACCGGGGAGCTGTTTTTT.